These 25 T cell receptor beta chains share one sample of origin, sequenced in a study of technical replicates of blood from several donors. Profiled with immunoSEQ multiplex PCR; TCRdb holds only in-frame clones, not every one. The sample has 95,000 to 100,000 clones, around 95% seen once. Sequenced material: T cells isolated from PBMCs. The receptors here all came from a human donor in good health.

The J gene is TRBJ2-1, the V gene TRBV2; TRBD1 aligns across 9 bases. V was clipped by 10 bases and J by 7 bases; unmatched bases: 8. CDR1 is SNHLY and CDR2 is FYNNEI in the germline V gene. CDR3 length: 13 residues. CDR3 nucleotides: TGTGCCACCCCGGGACAGGGTGAAAATGAGCAGTTCTTC. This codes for CATPGQGENEQFF. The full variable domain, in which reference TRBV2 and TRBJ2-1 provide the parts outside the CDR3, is EPEVTQTPSHQVTQMGQEVILRCVPISNHLYFYWYRQILGQKVEFLVSFYNNEISEKSEIFDDQFSVERPDGSNFTLKIRSTKLEDSAMYFCATPGQGENEQFFGPGTRLTVL.

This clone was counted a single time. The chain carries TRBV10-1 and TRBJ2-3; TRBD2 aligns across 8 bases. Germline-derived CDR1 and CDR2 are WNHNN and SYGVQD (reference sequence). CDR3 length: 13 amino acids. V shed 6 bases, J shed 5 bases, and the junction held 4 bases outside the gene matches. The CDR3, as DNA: TGCGCCAGCAGCGGGGGGGCGAGAGATACGCAGTATTTT. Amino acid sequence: CASSGGARDTQYF.

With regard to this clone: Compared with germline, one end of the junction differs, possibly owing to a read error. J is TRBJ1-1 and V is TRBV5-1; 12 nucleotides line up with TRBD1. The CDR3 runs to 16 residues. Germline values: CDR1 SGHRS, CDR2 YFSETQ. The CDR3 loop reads CAGSFMGQGANTEAFF. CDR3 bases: TGCGCCGGCAGCTTTATGGGACAGGGGGCGAACACTGAAGCTTTCTTT.

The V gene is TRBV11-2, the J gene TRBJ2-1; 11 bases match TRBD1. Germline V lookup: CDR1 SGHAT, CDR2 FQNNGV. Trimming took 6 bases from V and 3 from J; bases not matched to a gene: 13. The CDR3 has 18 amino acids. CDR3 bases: TGTGCCAGCAGACCGAATTTTGGGACAGGGGGGTACTACAATGAGCAGTTCTTC. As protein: CASRPNFGTGGYYNEQFF.

CDR3 protein: CASSYADTQYF. For the CDR3, the DNA is TGTGCCAGCAGTTACGCGGATACGCAGTATTTT. V and J are TRBV6-5 and TRBJ2-3; D remains unclear. Trimming took off 2 bases at V and 6 bases at J, with 3 bases between the two ends. CDR1 is MNHEY and CDR2 is SVGAGI in the germline V gene. This CDR3 region has 11 residues.

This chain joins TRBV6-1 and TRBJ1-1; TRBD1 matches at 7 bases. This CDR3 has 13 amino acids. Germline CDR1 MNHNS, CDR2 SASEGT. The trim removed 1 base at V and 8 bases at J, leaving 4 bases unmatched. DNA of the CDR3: TGTGCCAGCAGTGAAGTGACAGGGATCGAAGCTTTCTTT. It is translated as CASSEVTGIEAFF.

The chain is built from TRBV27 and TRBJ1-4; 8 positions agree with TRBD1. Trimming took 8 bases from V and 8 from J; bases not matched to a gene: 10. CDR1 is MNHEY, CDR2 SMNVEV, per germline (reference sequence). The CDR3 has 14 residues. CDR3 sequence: CASGKDRAAEKLFF. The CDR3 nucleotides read TGTGCCAGCGGAAAGGACAGGGCGGCGGAAAAACTGTTTTTT.

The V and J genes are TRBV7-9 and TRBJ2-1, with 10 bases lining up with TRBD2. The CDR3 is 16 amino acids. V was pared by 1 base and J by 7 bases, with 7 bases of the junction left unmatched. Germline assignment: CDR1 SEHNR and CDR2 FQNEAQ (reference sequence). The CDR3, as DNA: TGTGCCAGCAGCTTAGAAGCGGGAGGGAAGAGGAATGAGCAGTTCTTC. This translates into CASSLEAGGKRNEQFF.

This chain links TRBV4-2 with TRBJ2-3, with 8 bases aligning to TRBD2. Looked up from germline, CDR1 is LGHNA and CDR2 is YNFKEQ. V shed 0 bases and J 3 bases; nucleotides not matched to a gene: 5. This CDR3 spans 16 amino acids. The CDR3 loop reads CASSQDGGGGTDTQYF. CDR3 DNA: TGTGCCAGCAGCCAAGACGGGGGGGGCGGTACAGATACGCAGTATTTT.

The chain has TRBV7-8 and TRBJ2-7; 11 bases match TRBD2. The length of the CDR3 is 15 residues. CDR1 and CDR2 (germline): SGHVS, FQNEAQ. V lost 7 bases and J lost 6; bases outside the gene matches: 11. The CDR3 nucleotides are TGTGCCAGCACCGTCCTAGCGGGGGGCCCCATCGAGCAGTACTTC. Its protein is CASTVLAGGPIEQYF.

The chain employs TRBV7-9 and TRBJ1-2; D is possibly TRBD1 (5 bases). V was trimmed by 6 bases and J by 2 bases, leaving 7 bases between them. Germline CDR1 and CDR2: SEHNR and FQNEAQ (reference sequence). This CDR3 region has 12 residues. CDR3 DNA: TGTGCCAGCAGAAGACAGAACTATGGCTACACCTTC. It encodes CASRRQNYGYTF.

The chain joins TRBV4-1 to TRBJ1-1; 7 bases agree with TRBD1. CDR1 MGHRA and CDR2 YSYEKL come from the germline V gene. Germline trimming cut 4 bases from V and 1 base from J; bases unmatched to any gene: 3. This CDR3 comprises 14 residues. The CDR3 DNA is TGCGCCAGCAGCCGGGGACAGCAGAACACTGAAGCTTTCTTT. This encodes CASSRGQQNTEAFF.

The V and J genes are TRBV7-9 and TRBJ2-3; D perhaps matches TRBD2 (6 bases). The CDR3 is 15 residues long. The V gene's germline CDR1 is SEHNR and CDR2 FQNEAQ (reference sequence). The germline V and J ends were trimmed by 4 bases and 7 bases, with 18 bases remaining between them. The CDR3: CASSSRLESSNTQYF. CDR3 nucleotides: TGTGCCAGCAGCTCCCGACTAGAGAGTAGTAATACGCAGTATTTT.

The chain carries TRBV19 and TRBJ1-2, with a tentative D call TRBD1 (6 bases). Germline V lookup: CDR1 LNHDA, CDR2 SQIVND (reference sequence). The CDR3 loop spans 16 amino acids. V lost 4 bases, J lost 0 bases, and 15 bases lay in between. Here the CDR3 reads CASSRKQTGTNYGYTF. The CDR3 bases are TGTGCCAGTAGTAGAAAACAGACAGGAACTAACTATGGCTACACCTTC.

CDR3 DNA: TGCGCCAGCAGCAAGGAAAGTAGCGGGAGCTCCTACAATGAGCAGTTCTTC. Translating gives CASSKESSGSSYNEQFF. The chain employs TRBV4-1 and TRBJ2-1; TRBD2 matches at 9 bases. CDR3 length: 17 amino acids. Germline assignment: CDR1 MGHRA and CDR2 YSYEKL. Trimming took 5 bases from V and 0 from J; bases not matched to a gene: 8.

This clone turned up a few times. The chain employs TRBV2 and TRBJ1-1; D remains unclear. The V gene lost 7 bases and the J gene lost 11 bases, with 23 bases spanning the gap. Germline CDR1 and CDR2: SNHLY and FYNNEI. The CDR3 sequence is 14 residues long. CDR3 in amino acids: CASTRESSAVEAFF. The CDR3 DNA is TGTGCCAGCACGAGGGAGTCATCCGCTGTTGAGGCTTTCTTT.

This chain's CDR3 is CASSPGHLQVYTF. CDR3 coding DNA: TGTGCCAGCAGCCCCGGACATTTACAAGTCTACACCTTC. V gene TRBV6-1 combines with J gene TRBJ1-2, with TRBD1 as a possible D gene (5 bases). The V end was cut by 6 bases, the J end by 10 bases, with 18 bases between. CDR1 and CDR2 from the germline V gene are MNHNS and SASEGT. The CDR3 runs to 13 residues.

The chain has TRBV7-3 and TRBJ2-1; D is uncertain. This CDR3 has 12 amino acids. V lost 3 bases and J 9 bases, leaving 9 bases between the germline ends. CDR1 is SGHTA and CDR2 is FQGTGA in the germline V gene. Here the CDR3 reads CASSLTQSEQFF. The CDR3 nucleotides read TGTGCCAGCAGCTTGACTCAAAGTGAGCAGTTCTTC.

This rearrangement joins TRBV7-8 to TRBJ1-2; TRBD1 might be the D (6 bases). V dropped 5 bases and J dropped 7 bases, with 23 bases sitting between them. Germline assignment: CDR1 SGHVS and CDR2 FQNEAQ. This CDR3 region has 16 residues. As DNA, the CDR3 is TGTGCCAGCAGCCTCGGCGCGACATCAGGGGCAACTGGCTACACCTTC. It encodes CASSLGATSGATGYTF.

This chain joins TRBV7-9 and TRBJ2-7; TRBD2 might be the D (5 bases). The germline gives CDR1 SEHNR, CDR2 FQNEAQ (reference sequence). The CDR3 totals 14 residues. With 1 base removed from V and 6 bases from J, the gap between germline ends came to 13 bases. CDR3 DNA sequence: TGTGCCAGCAGCTTAGTGGCTAGCTTCGGCGAGCAGTACTTC. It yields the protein CASSLVASFGEQYF.

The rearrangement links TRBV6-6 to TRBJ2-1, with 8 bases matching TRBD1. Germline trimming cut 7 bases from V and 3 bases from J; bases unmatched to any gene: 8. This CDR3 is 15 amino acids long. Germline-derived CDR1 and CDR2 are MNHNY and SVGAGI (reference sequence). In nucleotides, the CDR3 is TGTGCCAGCACCGACCAGGGGGCGATCTACAATGAGCAGTTCTTC. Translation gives CASTDQGAIYNEQFF.

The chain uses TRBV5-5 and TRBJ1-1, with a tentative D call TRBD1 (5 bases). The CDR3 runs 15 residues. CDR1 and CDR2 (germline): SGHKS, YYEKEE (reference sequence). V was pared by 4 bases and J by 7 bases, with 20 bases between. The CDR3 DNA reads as TGTGCCAGCAGCGGCTTTAGACGACAGCAAAATGAAGCTTTCTTT. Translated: CASSGFRRQQNEAFF.

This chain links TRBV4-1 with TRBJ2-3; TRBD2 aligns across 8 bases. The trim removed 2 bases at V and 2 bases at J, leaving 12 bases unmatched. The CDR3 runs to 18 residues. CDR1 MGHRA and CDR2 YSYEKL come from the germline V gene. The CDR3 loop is CASSQNPLERGPTDTQYF. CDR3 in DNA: TGCGCCAGCAGCCAAAATCCTTTAGAGCGGGGGCCCACAGATACGCAGTATTTT.

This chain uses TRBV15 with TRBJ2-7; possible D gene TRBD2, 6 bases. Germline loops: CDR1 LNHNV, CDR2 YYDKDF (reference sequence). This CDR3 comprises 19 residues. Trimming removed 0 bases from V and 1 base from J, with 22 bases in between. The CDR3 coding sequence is TGTGCCACCAGCAGAGATCGGACAACATTTGACGGGAGTTCCTACGAGCAGTACTTC. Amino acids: CATSRDRTTFDGSSYEQYF.

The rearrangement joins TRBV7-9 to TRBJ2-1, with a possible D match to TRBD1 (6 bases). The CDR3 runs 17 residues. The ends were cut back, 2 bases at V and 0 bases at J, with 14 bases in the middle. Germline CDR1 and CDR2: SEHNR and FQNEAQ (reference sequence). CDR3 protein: CASSLSQGLLSYNEQFF. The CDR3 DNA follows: TGTGCCAGCAGCTTATCACAGGGCCTCCTCTCCTACAATGAGCAGTTCTTC.